Listed here are 5 T cell receptor beta chains from one sample, sequenced in a study of cytomegalovirus exposure and HLA in healthy donors. Primers: 60 Vbeta forward and 13 Jbeta reverse. Generated by immunoSEQ multiplex PCR, the TCRdb table keeps only in-frame clones and is missing some. The sample yields approximately 150,000 clones, around 65% seen once. The sample was PBMCs. The receptors derive from a young woman in good health and CMV-seropositive.

Only one count was recorded for this clone. The CDR3 protein is CASSSLGKDYGYTF. As DNA, the CDR3 is TGTGCCAGCAGCAGCCTTGGTAAAGACTATGGCTACACCTTC. The chain couples TRBV5-4 to TRBJ1-2; D gene unclear. CDR1 is SGHNT, CDR2 YYREEE, per germline (reference sequence). This CDR3 spans 14 amino acids. Between the trimmed V and J ends, which lost 4 bases and 3 bases, there was a span of 13 bases.

The CDR3 DNA reads TGCAGCGTTGTTGGTGATAGCTACGAGCAGTACTTC. Amino acids: CSVVGDSYEQYF. J is TRBJ2-7 and V is TRBV29-1, with no clear D. Germline V gives CDR1 SQVTM, CDR2 ANQGSEA. The ends were cut back, 4 bases at V and 3 bases at J, with 10 bases in the middle. The CDR3 spans 12 residues.

V usage is TRBV4-2 and J usage is TRBJ2-3; 7 bases line up with TRBD2. The CDR3 loop spans 15 amino acids. Trimming at V came to 4 bases and at J to 5 bases, leaving 9 bases not matched to a gene. The germline V gene has CDR1 LGHNA and CDR2 YNFKEQ. This CDR3 is CASSPKRPGGDTQYF. The CDR3 DNA follows: TGTGCCAGCAGCCCTAAGCGGCCGGGGGGAGATACGCAGTATTTT.

The rearrangement uses TRBV5-4 and TRBJ2-3; D remains ambiguous. V dropped 4 bases and J dropped 3 bases, with 12 bases sitting between them. The CDR3 covers 14 residues. Germline assignment: CDR1 SGHNT and CDR2 YYREEE (reference sequence). CDR3 sequence: CASSLPQDTDTQYF. CDR3 DNA: TGTGCCAGCAGCCTCCCCCAGGATACAGATACGCAGTATTTT.

This clone was observed a few times. The V gene is TRBV13, the J gene TRBJ1-1, with D unclear. Germline V gene sequence: CDR1 PRHDT, CDR2 FYEKMQ (reference sequence). The CDR3 length is 15 residues. The V and J ends lost 7 bases and 2 bases respectively, with 17 bases between them. The CDR3 DNA reads as TGTGCCAGCATCAACTCCCCCCCTGTTAACACTGAAGCTTTCTTT. It codes for CASINSPPVNTEAFF.